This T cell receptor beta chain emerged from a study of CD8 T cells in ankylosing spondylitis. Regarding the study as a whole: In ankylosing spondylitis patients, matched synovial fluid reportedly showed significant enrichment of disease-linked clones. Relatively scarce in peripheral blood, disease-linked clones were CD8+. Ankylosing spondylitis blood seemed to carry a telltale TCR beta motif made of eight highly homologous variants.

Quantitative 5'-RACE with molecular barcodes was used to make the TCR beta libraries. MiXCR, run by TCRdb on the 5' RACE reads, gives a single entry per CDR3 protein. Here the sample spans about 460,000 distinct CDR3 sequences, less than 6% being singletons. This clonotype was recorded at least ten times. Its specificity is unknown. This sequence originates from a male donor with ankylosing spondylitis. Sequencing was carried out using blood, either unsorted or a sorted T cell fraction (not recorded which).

CDR3 sequence reads: CASSFRQIQANTEAFF. CDR3 DNA sequence: TGTGCCAGCAGCTTTAGGCAGATTCAAGCGAACACTGAAGCTTTCTTT. This sequence joins TRBV5-5 and TRBJ1-1, with unresolved D. The CDR3 totals 16 residues. CDR1 and CDR2 from the germline V gene are SGHKS and YYEKEE (reference sequence). Trimming left V 2 bases short and J 1 base short, with 15 bases between.